The 32 T cell receptor beta chains below come from one sample, sequenced in a study of identical twins. One entry per CDR3 protein results from TCRdb running MiXCR on the 5' RACE reads. The sample shows approximately 210,000 distinct CDR3 sequences, more than 15% of them seen only once. This sample also appeared in a second study, on T cells expressing NK-cell markers.

Source material: CD8+ T cells sorted from blood. The receptors were gathered from a woman aged 18-35 years in good health.

Points on this clonotype: One end of the junction does not line up with germline, which may come from a read error. CDR3 nucleotides: TGTGCCAGCAGTACCTACGGTGATGAGAAGTTCTTC. It yields the protein CASSTYGDEKFF. This rearrangement joins TRBV12-3 or TRBV12-4 to TRBJ2-1, with no clear D. CDR3 length: 12 amino acids.

This clonotype has more than one count but fewer than ten. This sequence joins TRBV6-1 and TRBJ2-1; the D is unclear. Trimming pared 6 bases from V and 5 bases from J, leaving 11 bases between. Germline lookup yields CDR1 MNHNS and CDR2 SASEGT. CDR3 length equals 13 residues. The CDR3 loop reads CASRKITNNEQFF. The CDR3 coding sequence is TGTGCCAGCAGGAAGATCACGAACAATGAGCAGTTCTTC.

This chain joins TRBV9 and TRBJ2-7, with 9 positions matching TRBD1. CDR1 and CDR2 from the germline V gene are SGDLS and YYNGEE. The J segment lost 5 bases and the V segment lost 0 bases, leaving 6 bases of the junction unmatched. The CDR3 loop spans 15 amino acids. The CDR3 protein is CASSVAGTGLDEQYF. CDR3 bases: TGTGCCAGCAGCGTAGCGGGGACAGGGCTTGACGAGCAGTACTTC.

This chain joins TRBV6-1 and TRBJ2-7; 14 bases are shared with TRBD2. This CDR3 region has 14 residues. V shed 5 bases and J 6 bases; nucleotides not matched to a gene: 3. CDR1 is MNHNS, CDR2 SASEGT, per germline. In DNA, the CDR3 is TGTGCCAGCAGTACCGGACTAGCGGGAGGCGAGCAGTACTTC. Protein product: CASSTGLAGGEQYF.

There are a few counts of this clonotype. The V gene is TRBV7-9, the J gene TRBJ2-1, with D perhaps TRBD2 (6 bases). The CDR3 length is 15 residues. Germline V gene sequence: CDR1 SEHNR, CDR2 FQNEAQ (reference sequence). V dropped 5 bases and J dropped 2 bases, with 13 bases sitting between them. The CDR3 nucleotides read TGTGCCAGCAGCCGATTGCGGGGACCCTACAATGAGCAGTTCTTC. Its translation is CASSRLRGPYNEQFF.

This clonotype was counted a few times. The chain is built from TRBV6-2 or TRBV6-3 and TRBJ2-1, with 7 bases fitting TRBD2. The V segment lost 8 bases and the J segment 5 bases; nucleotides outside the gene matches: 6. This CDR3 has 13 residues. The germline V gene encodes CDR1 MNHEY and CDR2 SVGEGT. CDR3 loop: CASHPGLHNEQFF. As DNA, the CDR3 is TGTGCCAGCCATCCGGGACTACACAATGAGCAGTTCTTC.

The rearrangement joins TRBV12-5 to TRBJ2-7; D uncertain. Deletions cut 5 bases from V and 3 bases from J, with 14 bases between. The germline CDR1 and CDR2 sequences are LGHNT and FRNRAP. The CDR3 runs 14 residues. CDR3 sequence: CASGPTPAVYEQYF. CDR3 DNA: TGTGCTAGTGGTCCAACCCCCGCAGTCTACGAGCAGTACTTC.

This clonotype was detected a few times. This chain joins TRBV14 and TRBJ2-5, with a possible D match to TRBD2 (6 bases). Trimming took off 2 bases at V and 3 bases at J, with 13 bases between the two ends. Germline-derived CDR1 and CDR2 are SGHDN and FVKESK. The CDR3 is 15 residues long. The CDR3 spells CASSQFGTEEETQYF. CDR3 nucleotides: TGTGCCAGCAGCCAATTCGGGACTGAAGAAGAGACCCAGTACTTC.

This clonotype has only a few counts. The chain links TRBV25-1 to TRBJ2-1; 11 bases fit TRBD2. The CDR3 totals 16 residues. V shed 4 bases and J 2 bases; nucleotides not matched to a gene: 4. The germline gives CDR1 MGHDK, CDR2 SYGVNS. The CDR3 DNA reads TGTGCCAGCAGTGCCCCGGGACTAGCGGCCTACAATGAGCAGTTCTTC. Its protein product is CASSAPGLAAYNEQFF. The variable domain in full, completed from reference TRBV25-1 and TRBJ2-1, reads EADIYQTPRYLVIGTGKKITLECSQTMGHDKMYWYQQDPGMELHLIHYSYGVNSTEKGDLSSESTVSRIRTEHFPLTLESARPSHTSQYLCASSAPGLAAYNEQFFGPGTRLTVL.

The chain links TRBV25-1 to TRBJ1-2; 8 bases map to TRBD1. CDR1 and CDR2 from the germline V gene are MGHDK and SYGVNS. The CDR3 has 15 residues. V dropped 3 bases and J dropped 6; count of bases not matched to a gene: 9. This CDR3 reads CASSEFGRGHDGYTF. In nucleotides, the CDR3 is TGTGCCAGCAGTGAGTTTGGCAGGGGGCACGATGGCTACACCTTC.

The V gene is TRBV11-2, the J gene TRBJ2-1; D tentatively fits TRBD1 or TRBD2 (7 bases each). This CDR3 contains 15 residues. The germline gives CDR1 SGHAT, CDR2 FQNNGV. The V and J ends lost 4 bases and 6 bases respectively, with 16 bases between them. Written as DNA, the CDR3 is TGTGCCAGCAGCTCCCGACAGGGAGGGCGCAATGAGCAGTTCTTC. It codes for CASSSRQGGRNEQFF. The whole variable domain, filled in from reference TRBV11-2 and TRBJ2-1, reads EAGVAQSPRYKIIEKRQSVAFWCNPISGHATLYWYQQILGQGPKLLIQFQNNGVVDDSQLPKDRFSAERLKGVDSTLKIQPAKLEDSAVYLCASSSRQGGRNEQFFGPGTRLTVL.

This clonotype has only a few counts. The chain joins TRBV9 to TRBJ1-1; the D gene is possibly TRBD1 (5 bases). V gave up 4 bases and J gave up 7 bases, with 14 bases separating them. This CDR3 has 13 amino acids. Per germline, CDR1 SGDLS and CDR2 YYNGEE. CDR3 nucleotide sequence: TGTGCCAGCAGCCCTAGGGGTGTGGGTGAAGCTTTCTTT. Amino acid sequence: CASSPRGVGEAFF. Full variable domain (remainder filled in from reference TRBV9 and TRBJ1-1): DSGVTQTPKHLITATGQRVTLRCSPRSGDLSVYWYQQSLDQGLQFLIQYYNGEERAKGNILERFSAQQFPDLHSELNLSSLELGDSALYFCASSPRGVGEAFFGQGTRLTVV.

The gene calls are TRBV7-9 and TRBJ1-1; D unresolved. V gave up 0 bases and J gave up 0 bases, with 8 bases separating them. From germline, CDR1 is SEHNR and CDR2 FQNEAQ (reference sequence). This CDR3 is 15 amino acids long. CDR3 in DNA: TGTGCCAGCAGCTTAGCGCGGCAGTTGAACACTGAAGCTTTCTTT. It codes for CASSLARQLNTEAFF.

This clonotype has just a few counts. The chain recombines TRBV7-7 with TRBJ2-5; D not resolved. Trimming took off 5 bases at V and 5 bases at J, with 18 bases between the two ends. The CDR3 runs to 15 residues. Looked up from germline, CDR1 is SSHAT and CDR2 is FNYEAQ (reference sequence). As DNA, the CDR3 is TGTGCCAGCAGCCCGAGAGATGAGCTATGGGAGACCCAGTACTTC. This translates into CASSPRDELWETQYF.

V usage is TRBV9 and J usage is TRBJ2-5; 7 bases are a match to TRBD2. Per germline, CDR1 SGDLS and CDR2 YYNGEE. The junction had 7 bases not matched to a gene; V was cut back by 3 bases and J by 5 bases. The CDR3 spans 14 residues. This chain's CDR3 is CASSDHSGKETQYF. The CDR3 coding sequence is TGTGCCAGCAGCGATCACAGCGGGAAGGAGACCCAGTACTTC.

In its sample, this clonotype was seen a few times. The chain uses TRBV7-8 and TRBJ2-2; 10 bases line up with TRBD2. In germline, CDR1 is SGHVS, CDR2 FQNEAQ. V lost 2 bases to trimming and J lost 6 bases; unmatched junction nucleotides: 3. The CDR3 is 15 residues long. For the CDR3, the DNA is TGTGCCAGCAGCTTACGCCTAGCGGGGGCCGGGGAGCTGTTTTTT. Protein sequence: CASSLRLAGAGELFF.

This clonotype was picked up a small number of times. V and J are TRBV27 and TRBJ1-2, with D hard to call. Germline V lookup: CDR1 MNHEY, CDR2 SMNVEV (reference sequence). This CDR3 is built from 12 residues. Trimming took 4 bases from V and 8 from J, leaving 11 bases between them. The CDR3 protein is CASSYNLGGYTF. CDR3 coding DNA: TGTGCCAGCAGTTATAACCTAGGAGGCTACACCTTC.

The chain joins TRBV27 to TRBJ2-7; 8 bases line up with TRBD1. Germline V CDR1 and CDR2: MNHEY, SMNVEV (reference sequence). This CDR3 has 14 amino acids. J gave up 6 bases and V 7 bases, and 11 bases lay outside the gene matches. DNA of the CDR3: TGTGCCAGCACTACGGCAGGGGGCTTCTCCGAGCAGTACTTC. This encodes CASTTAGGFSEQYF.

There are a few counts of this clonotype. This chain joins TRBV25-1 and TRBJ2-1; D perhaps matches TRBD2 (6 bases). Trimming took 2 bases from V and 6 from J, leaving 14 bases between them. Germline loops: CDR1 MGHDK, CDR2 SYGVNS. This CDR3 spans 15 amino acids. The CDR3 DNA reads TGTGCCAGCAGTGAAGGTGCGGGGAGTGGCAATGAGCAGTTCTTC. This codes for CASSEGAGSGNEQFF.

This clonotype was observed a few times. This chain joins TRBV29-1 and TRBJ2-3; 7 positions match TRBD2. After removal of 5 bases from V and 4 bases from J, the junction contained 9 bases not matched to a gene. This CDR3 is 14 amino acids long. Germline loops: CDR1 SQVTM, CDR2 ANQGSEA. CDR3 nucleotides: TGCAGCGTTTCTGGCGGGAGAGGTGCAGATACGCAGTATTTT. Amino acids: CSVSGGRGADTQYF.

The gene calls are TRBV12-3 or TRBV12-4 and TRBJ1-2, with unresolved D. Trimming cost V 2 bases and J 0 bases, with 7 bases left between them. The CDR3 is 14 residues long. The CDR3 nucleotides are TGTGCCAGCAGTTTATACGGAGCTAACTATGGCTACACCTTC. It yields the protein CASSLYGANYGYTF.

This clonotype appeared a few times. The chain carries TRBV2 and TRBJ2-3, with 10 bases fitting TRBD2. Germline CDR1 is SNHLY and CDR2 is FYNNEI. The V and J ends lost 1 base and 5 bases, in that order; junction bases with no gene match: 12. CDR3 length equals 18 residues. This CDR3 is CASSEGVMRTSGKDTQYF. CDR3 coding DNA: TGTGCCAGCAGTGAAGGAGTAATGCGGACTAGCGGTAAAGATACGCAGTATTTT.

This chain uses TRBV5-1 with TRBJ2-1; 8 bases are a match to TRBD2. V was clipped by 0 bases and J by 8 bases; unmatched bases: 7. This CDR3 comprises 15 residues. CDR1 and CDR2 (germline): SGHRS, YFSETQ. The CDR3 loop is CASSLGREGRDEQFF. As DNA, the CDR3 is TGCGCCAGCAGCTTGGGACGGGAGGGCCGCGATGAGCAGTTCTTC.

The chain links TRBV20-1 to TRBJ2-7; TRBD1 aligns across 7 bases. The CDR3 sequence is 14 residues long. The V gene end was trimmed by 5 bases and the J gene end by 7 bases; junction bases not matched to a gene: 14. Germline V gene data show CDR1 as DFQATT and CDR2 as SNEGSKA (reference sequence). The CDR3 coding sequence is TGCAGTGCTCCCCTTGGGGACAGAGGTCGAGAGCAGTACTTC. Amino acid sequence: CSAPLGDRGREQYF.

The rearrangement joins TRBV20-1 to TRBJ1-6; maybe TRBD1 (5 bases). V lost 0 bases to trimming and J lost 7 bases, with 16 bases between them. The CDR3 spans 16 residues. The germline V gene encodes CDR1 DFQATT and CDR2 SNEGSKA (reference sequence). The CDR3 here is CSARDPPGRENSPLHF. In DNA form, the CDR3 reads TGCAGTGCTAGAGATCCGCCGGGACGGGAGAATTCACCCCTCCACTTT.

This rearrangement joins TRBV12-5 to TRBJ1-1; no reliable D call. The germline gives CDR1 LGHNT, CDR2 FRNRAP. The CDR3 totals 12 residues. V gave up 1 base and J gave up 4 bases, with 4 bases separating them. The CDR3 loop is CASGLASTEAFF. CDR3 coding DNA: TGTGCTAGTGGTTTGGCTAGCACTGAAGCTTTCTTT. The full variable domain, its missing parts supplied by reference TRBV12-5 and TRBJ1-1, is DARVTQTPRHKVTEMGQEVTMRCQPILGHNTVFWYRQTMMQGLELLAYFRNRAPLDDSGMPKDRFSAEMPDATLATLKIQPSEPRDSAVYFCASGLASTEAFFGQGTRLTVV.

This chain uses TRBV4-1 with TRBJ2-5, with 9 bases that match TRBD2. The CDR3 contains 15 residues. CDR1 is MGHRA, CDR2 YSYEKL, per germline. Germline trimming cut 1 base from V and 5 bases from J; bases unmatched to any gene: 5. In nucleotides, the CDR3 is TGCGCCAGCAGCCAAGTAGGTCTAGCGGGGGAGACCCAGTACTTC. Its translation is CASSQVGLAGETQYF.

For the CDR3, the DNA is TGTGCCAGCAGTGAAGTCGGCGGTCCTGAACGCTCCTACAATGAGCAGTTCTTC. Amino acids: CASSEVGGPERSYNEQFF. This chain joins TRBV2 and TRBJ2-1; D gene uncertain. Per the germline V gene, CDR1 is SNHLY and CDR2 is FYNNEI. This CDR3 region has 18 residues. V lost 1 base and J 0 bases, leaving 16 bases between the germline ends. Supplemented by reference TRBV2 and TRBJ2-1, the full variable domain reads EPEVTQTPSHQVTQMGQEVILRCVPISNHLYFYWYRQILGQKVEFLVSFYNNEISEKSEIFDDQFSVERPDGSNFTLKIRSTKLEDSAMYFCASSEVGGPERSYNEQFFGPGTRLTVL.

The rearrangement uses TRBV25-1 and TRBJ2-6, with a possible D match to TRBD2 (6 bases). Between the trimmed V and J ends, which lost 5 bases and 4 bases, there was a span of 12 bases. Germline assignment: CDR1 MGHDK and CDR2 SYGVNS. This CDR3 is built from 15 residues. The CDR3 region is CASSSLGRGANVLTF. CDR3 DNA sequence: TGTGCCAGCAGTTCATTAGGGAGGGGGGCCAACGTCCTGACTTTC.

This chain joins TRBV6-2 or TRBV6-3 and TRBJ2-1; perhaps TRBD1 as D (6 bases). The V end was cut by 7 bases, the J end by 5 bases, with 12 bases between. Germline assignment: CDR1 MNHEY and CDR2 SVGEGT. The CDR3 is 13 residues long. The CDR3 is CASTGQEHNEQFF. The DNA for the CDR3 is TGTGCCAGCACGGGACAAGAGCACAATGAGCAGTTCTTC.

This sequence joins TRBV6-5 and TRBJ1-2; D call uncertain. This CDR3 is 19 amino acids long. Trimming removed 0 bases at V and 2 bases at J, with 22 bases between. Germline CDR1 reads MNHEY; CDR2 reads SVGAGI. The DNA for the CDR3 is TGTGCCAGCAGTTACTCGAAGCGCCCGTGGCAGGACCTCAACTATGGCTACACCTTC. Protein sequence: CASSYSKRPWQDLNYGYTF.

This clonotype showed up just a few times. This chain uses TRBV29-1 with TRBJ2-4; D unclear. CDR1 is SQVTM, CDR2 ANQGSEA, per germline. The CDR3 loop spans 13 amino acids. V was clipped by 0 bases and J by 10 bases, with 13 bases between them. CDR3 residues: CSVEEDGVRIQYF. As DNA, the CDR3 is TGCAGCGTTGAAGAAGATGGGGTTCGTATTCAGTACTTC.